Below, 29 T cell receptor beta chains from the same sample are listed, as sequenced in a study of PD-1 blockade in classical Hodgkin lymphoma (dated by TCRdb to the early 2020s). The library was built by means of the immunoSEQ multiplex PCR assay. The table comes from immuneACCESS by way of TCRdb, which keeps in-frame sequences with V and J called. Part of the clones is missing from these tables; in studies checked, under half for an unresolved V gene and the rest for unknown reasons. The sample table holds 30,000 to 40,000 clones, of which 80% to 90% were seen once. The ten largest clones represent over 0.2% of the sample. The intended sense of this specimen's time point label: newly diagnosed, previously untreated cHL patient sample. CD4+ T cells were purified from thawed PBMCs by magnetic negative selection with a Miltenyi CD4+ T cell isolation kit. The material sequenced was CD4+ T cells from blood. The receptors come from a human donor with classical Hodgkin lymphoma.

This clone was seen just once. This rearrangement joins TRBV2 to TRBJ1-4; D is possibly TRBD1 (6 bases). The CDR3 length is 13 residues. Trimming stripped 8 bases from V and 6 bases from J, with 13 bases between. Germline loops: CDR1 SNHLY, CDR2 FYNNEI. This chain's CDR3 is CASYREVYEKLFF. CDR3 nucleotides: TGTGCCAGCTACAGGGAGGTGTATGAAAAACTGTTTTTT.

The chain combines TRBV5-6 with TRBJ2-7; TRBD1 aligns across 8 bases. Germline-derived CDR1 and CDR2 are SGHDT and YYEEEE. The CDR3 loop spans 14 amino acids. Losses at the gene ends were 4 bases for V and 5 bases for J; bases not matched to a gene: 8. CDR3 nucleotide sequence: TGTGCCAGCAGCGTAGACAGGGGCTTTAACGAGCAGTACTTC. Residues: CASSVDRGFNEQYF.

V gene TRBV6-5 combines with J gene TRBJ1-2, with TRBD1 matching 11 bases. Germline CDR1 and CDR2: MNHEY and SVGAGI. After removal of 7 bases from V and 7 bases from J, the junction contained 8 bases not matched to a gene. The length of the CDR3 is 14 residues. CDR3 protein: CASTQGQGAFGYTF. The CDR3 nucleotides read TGTGCCAGCACCCAAGGACAGGGGGCTTTTGGCTACACCTTC.

The gene calls are TRBV7-2 and TRBJ2-7; D gene uncertain. CDR1 is SGHTA, CDR2 FQGNSA, per germline. V dropped 9 bases and J dropped 7 bases, with 7 bases sitting between them. This CDR3 region has 9 residues. Here the CDR3 DNA reads TGTGCCAGAAGGGATGAGCAGTACTTC. Its translation is CARRDEQYF.

V gene TRBV6-6 combines with J gene TRBJ2-7, with TRBD2 matching 7 bases. This CDR3 spans 15 amino acids. Germline CDR1 MNHNY, CDR2 SVGAGI (reference sequence). Trimming cost V 4 bases and J 3 bases; bases outside gene matches: 9. The CDR3 protein is CASSSPSGTVYEQYF. The CDR3 region has the DNA TGTGCCAGCAGTTCTCCAAGCGGGACGGTCTACGAGCAGTACTTC.

V gene TRBV4-1 combines with J gene TRBJ1-1; tentatively, D is TRBD1 (5 bases). Deletions cut 0 bases from V and 12 bases from J, with 17 bases between. Per germline, CDR1 MGHRA and CDR2 YSYEKL. The CDR3 contains 14 residues. CDR3 sequence (DNA): TGCGCCAGCAGCCAAGATCATTACAGGATTAGAACTTTCTTT. This sequence encodes CASSQDHYRIRTFF.

A note on this clone: This CDR3 is also generated by other DNA sequences in the sample. The J gene is TRBJ1-1, the V gene TRBV18; 7 bases match TRBD1. V was pared by 3 bases and J by 3 bases, with 1 base of the junction left unmatched. This CDR3 has 13 amino acids. Germline V gene lookup returns CDR1 KGHSH and CDR2 LQKENI. CDR3 DNA sequence: TGTGCCAGCTCACCGCAGGGGGACACTGAAGCTTTCTTT. Translated, it gives CASSPQGDTEAFF.

This chain joins TRBV4-2 and TRBJ2-2, with 10 bases lining up with TRBD2. CDR1 is LGHNA and CDR2 is YNFKEQ in the germline V gene. V dropped 6 bases and J dropped 3; count of bases not matched to a gene: 4. CDR3 length: 15 residues. For the CDR3, the DNA is TGTGCCAGCAGAACCGGGACTAGCGACACCGGGGAGCTGTTTTTT. Amino acid sequence: CASRTGTSDTGELFF.

V and J are TRBV11-2 and TRBJ2-1, with D unclear. The length of the CDR3 is 16 residues. Trimming removed 1 base at V and 10 bases at J, with 20 bases between. The V gene's germline CDR1 is SGHAT and CDR2 FQNNGV. The CDR3 here is CASSLVGSPSLGEQFF. CDR3 DNA: TGTGCCAGCAGCTTAGTTGGCTCCCCGTCTTTGGGAGAGCAGTTCTTC.

The chain couples TRBV5-4 to TRBJ2-5, with TRBD2 matching 11 bases. V dropped 1 base and J dropped 2; count of bases not matched to a gene: 4. The CDR3 has 16 amino acids. The germline V gene has CDR1 SGHNT and CDR2 YYREEE (reference sequence). The CDR3, as DNA: TGTGCCAGCAGCTTGTCTGGGACTAGCGGACAAGAGACCCAGTACTTC. The encoded protein is CASSLSGTSGQETQYF.

The rearrangement uses TRBV27 and TRBJ1-2; D might be TRBD1 (6 bases). The CDR3 has 15 residues. Germline V gene data show CDR1 as MNHEY and CDR2 as SMNVEV (reference sequence). Trimming removed 4 bases at V and 3 bases at J, with 15 bases between. DNA of the CDR3: TGTGCCAGCAGTTCCCCCTCGACAGGACACTATGGCTACACCTTC. Translated: CASSSPSTGHYGYTF.

The CDR3 region is CASSLGQGAYNEQFF. Written as DNA, the CDR3 is TGTGCCAGCAGCCTAGGACAGGGGGCCTACAATGAGCAGTTCTTC. V gene TRBV11-2 combines with J gene TRBJ2-1; TRBD1 aligns across 10 bases. The germline V gene has CDR1 SGHAT and CDR2 FQNNGV. The CDR3 consists of 15 residues. V lost 5 bases to trimming and J lost 2 bases; unmatched junction nucleotides: 3.

V and J are TRBV2 and TRBJ2-3; D is unclear. The CDR3 length is 12 residues. With 0 bases removed from V and 9 bases from J, the gap between germline ends came to 7 bases. Germline CDR1 and CDR2: SNHLY and FYNNEI. CDR3 nucleotides: TGTGCCAGCAGTGAAGCGGGAATGACGCAGTATTTT. This translates into CASSEAGMTQYF.

The rearrangement joins TRBV2 to TRBJ1-5; a weak D match, TRBD1 (5 bases). This CDR3 is 15 amino acids long. Trimming took off 6 bases at V and 0 bases at J, with 12 bases between the two ends. The germline CDR1 and CDR2 sequences are SNHLY and FYNNEI. CDR3 amino acids: CASRETVLSNQPQHF. The DNA of the CDR3 is TGTGCCAGCAGGGAGACAGTCCTTAGCAATCAGCCCCAGCATTTT.

The genes are TRBV29-1 and TRBJ2-5; D perhaps matches TRBD1 (6 bases). V shed 4 bases and J shed 2 bases, with 20 bases lying between them. The V gene's germline CDR1 is SQVTM and CDR2 ANQGSEA. The CDR3 loop spans 16 amino acids. CDR3 protein: CSVVRWGGTGQETQYF. As DNA, the CDR3 is TGCAGCGTTGTGAGATGGGGCGGAACAGGGCAAGAGACCCAGTACTTC.

The chain has TRBV6-1 and TRBJ1-5; tentatively, D is TRBD1 (6 bases). The V end was cut by 7 bases, the J end by 7 bases, with 17 bases between. This CDR3 is built from 14 residues. The germline V gene encodes CDR1 MNHNS and CDR2 SASEGT. The CDR3 loop reads CASTGTMMKQPQHF. For the CDR3, the DNA is TGTGCCAGCACCGGGACAATGATGAAGCAGCCCCAGCATTTT.

J is TRBJ1-2 and V is TRBV20-1; D gene ambiguous. This CDR3 has 11 residues. Germline V gene sequence: CDR1 DFQATT, CDR2 SNEGSKA (reference sequence). V was shortened by 3 bases and J by 14 bases, with 16 bases between the two germline ends. This chain's CDR3 is CSASLSTGVTF. The CDR3 DNA is TGCAGTGCTAGTCTGAGTACCGGAGTAACCTTC.

This chain links TRBV5-1 with TRBJ2-5; D is unclear. With 4 bases removed from V and 4 bases from J, the gap between germline ends came to 11 bases. The CDR3 spans 13 residues. In germline, CDR1 is SGHRS, CDR2 YFSETQ. The CDR3 loop reads CASSIRTRETQYF. CDR3 DNA: TGCGCCAGCAGCATACGGACCCGAGAGACCCAGTACTTC.

This chain links TRBV5-6 with TRBJ2-5; D may be TRBD2 (5 bases). Trimming took off 6 bases at V and 5 bases at J, with 20 bases between the two ends. Germline V CDR1 and CDR2: SGHDT, YYEEEE. This CDR3 contains 15 residues. The DNA of the CDR3 is TGTGCCAGCAACCCGGGGTTCGCCGCAAGGGAGACCCAGTACTTC. It translates to CASNPGFAARETQYF.

V gene TRBV28 combines with J gene TRBJ2-3, with TRBD1 as a possible D gene (5 bases). Germline CDR1 MDHEN, CDR2 SYDVKM. V was cut by 8 bases and J by 3 bases, with 12 bases left in between. This CDR3 contains 13 residues. The CDR3 nucleotides are TGTGCCAGCGGGTGGCAGGGTACAGATACGCAGTATTTT. This sequence encodes CASGWQGTDTQYF.

The V gene is TRBV28, the J gene TRBJ1-2, with no clear D. The CDR3 covers 15 residues. From germline, CDR1 is MDHEN and CDR2 SYDVKM. Trimming shortened V by 5 bases and J by 4 bases, and 17 bases separated the two germline ends. Here the CDR3 reads CASSPLDGNLYGYTF. Here the CDR3 DNA reads TGTGCCAGCAGTCCCCTGGACGGCAACCTCTATGGCTACACCTTC.

This chain uses TRBV5-1 with TRBJ2-7; 8 nucleotides align to TRBD2. The CDR3 is 15 residues long. V shed 4 bases and J 2 bases; nucleotides not matched to a gene: 8. Germline assignment: CDR1 SGHRS and CDR2 YFSETQ. The CDR3 region is CASSPGGSVAYEQYF. The CDR3 DNA reads TGCGCCAGCAGCCCGGGGGGGTCCGTAGCCTACGAGCAGTACTTC.

The chain recombines TRBV7-9 with TRBJ1-2; D call uncertain. Trimming pared 5 bases from V and 5 bases from J, leaving 12 bases between. The germline V gene has CDR1 SEHNR and CDR2 FQNEAQ (reference sequence). This CDR3 contains 13 residues. CDR3: CASSPDLLYGYTF. CDR3 nucleotide sequence: TGTGCCAGCAGCCCAGACCTTCTTTATGGCTACACCTTC.

This chain links TRBV9 with TRBJ1-2; D remains ambiguous. Deletions cut 5 bases from V and 7 bases from J, with 15 bases between. Germline CDR1 reads SGDLS; CDR2 reads YYNGEE. The CDR3 loop spans 13 amino acids. CDR3 sequence: CASSISGLGGYTF. DNA of the CDR3: TGTGCCAGCAGTATCAGCGGTCTGGGTGGCTACACCTTC.

This clone was detected once. This chain's CDR3 is CASSSLAGEAEQFF. The CDR3 coding sequence is TGTGCCAGCAGTTCACTAGCGGGGGAGGCCGAGCAGTTCTTC. V is TRBV6-5 and J is TRBJ2-1, with 11 bases fitting TRBD2. The CDR3 contains 14 residues. V was pared by 4 bases and J by 10 bases, with 6 bases of the junction left unmatched. The germline gives CDR1 MNHEY, CDR2 SVGAGI.

This clone was observed a single time. V gene TRBV4-2 combines with J gene TRBJ1-1; 8 positions match TRBD1. The CDR3 sequence is 13 residues long. Germline loops: CDR1 LGHNA, CDR2 YNFKEQ. The junction had 3 bases not matched to a gene; V was cut back by 8 bases and J by 1 base. This CDR3 reads CASSGQGNTEAFF. CDR3 nucleotide sequence: TGTGCCAGCTCAGGACAGGGGAACACTGAAGCTTTCTTT.

DNA of the CDR3: TGTGCCAGCGGACCCTACAGGGGCCAAGAGACCCAGTACTTC. This translates into CASGPYRGQETQYF. This chain joins TRBV28 and TRBJ2-5; 7 positions agree with TRBD1. Germline V CDR1 and CDR2: MDHEN, SYDVKM. V was pared by 8 bases and J by 1 base, with 7 bases of the junction left unmatched. The CDR3 is 14 residues long.

The chain links TRBV4-1 to TRBJ1-3, with D perhaps matching TRBD1 (5 bases). Trimming pared 0 bases from V and 3 bases from J, leaving 9 bases between. This CDR3 is built from 15 residues. The germline V gene encodes CDR1 MGHRA and CDR2 YSYEKL. The CDR3 DNA sequence: TGCGCCAGCAGCCAAGACCTAGGGGTTGGAAACACCATATATTTT. Translation gives CASSQDLGVGNTIYF.

The CDR3 protein is CASSPRRTPEFATNEKLFF. The CDR3 coding sequence is TGTGCCAGCAGCCCCCGACGGACACCCGAATTTGCAACTAATGAAAAACTGTTTTTT. The V gene is TRBV7-9, the J gene TRBJ1-4; D perhaps matches TRBD1 (5 bases). Germline V gives CDR1 SEHNR, CDR2 FQNEAQ (reference sequence). V was clipped by 5 bases and J by 0 bases, with 22 bases between them. The CDR3 runs to 19 residues.